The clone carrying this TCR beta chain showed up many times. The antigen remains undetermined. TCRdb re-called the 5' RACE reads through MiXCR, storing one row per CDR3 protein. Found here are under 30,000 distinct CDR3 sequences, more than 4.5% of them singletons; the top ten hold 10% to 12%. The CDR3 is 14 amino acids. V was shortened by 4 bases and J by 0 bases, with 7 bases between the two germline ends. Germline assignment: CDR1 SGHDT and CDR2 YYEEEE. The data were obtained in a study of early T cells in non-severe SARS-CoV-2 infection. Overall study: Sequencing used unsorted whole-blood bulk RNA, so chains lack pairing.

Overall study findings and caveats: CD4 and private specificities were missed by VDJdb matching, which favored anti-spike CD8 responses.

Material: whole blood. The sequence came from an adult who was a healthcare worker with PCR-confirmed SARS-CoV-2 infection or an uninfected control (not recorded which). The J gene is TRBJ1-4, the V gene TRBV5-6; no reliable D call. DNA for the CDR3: TGTGCCAGCAGCGCCGGTGCAACTAATGAAAAACTGTTTTTT. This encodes CASSAGATNEKLFF. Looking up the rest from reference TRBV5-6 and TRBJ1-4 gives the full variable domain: DAGVTQSPTHLIKTRGQQVTLRCSPKSGHDTVSWYQQALGQGPQFIFQYYEEEERQRGNFPDRFSGHQFPNYSSELNVNALLLGDSALYLCASSAGATNEKLFFGSGTQLSVL.